This T cell receptor beta chain was sequenced for a study of early T cells in non-severe SARS-CoV-2 infection. Across the study: With bulk RNA from unsorted whole blood as input, sequencing yielded unpaired chains.

A single record per CDR3 protein comes from TCRdb applying MiXCR to the 5' RACE reads. The sample carries more than 95,000 distinct CDR3 sequences, roughly 11% recorded once. This CDR3 spans 14 amino acids. V shed 1 base and J shed 1 base, with 7 bases lying between them. Germline V gene lookup returns CDR1 LGHNA and CDR2 YSLEER. This clonotype came up many times. The chain carries TRBV4-3 and TRBJ1-1, with D hard to call. Specimen: whole blood, collected at baseline. This TCR was recovered from an adult who was a healthcare worker with PCR-confirmed SARS-CoV-2 infection or an uninfected control (not recorded which). The CDR3 protein is CASSQVAGNTEAFF. The CDR3 nucleotides are TGCGCCAGCAGCCAAGTCGCGGGGAACACTGAAGCTTTCTTT.